The 9 T cell receptor beta chains below all came from one sample that was sequenced in a study of blood T cell repertoires in COVID-19. Produced via immunoSEQ multiplex PCR; TCRdb's table is partial and in-frame only. The data contain under 90,000 clones, around three quarters of them singletons. The sample taken for sequencing was peripheral blood. Receptors originate from a man aged 45-65 years with active or convalescent COVID-19.

The chain links TRBV5-6 to TRBJ2-7; D gene uncertain. Germline V gene lookup returns CDR1 SGHDT and CDR2 YYEEEE. V dropped 4 bases and J dropped 0 bases, with 14 bases sitting between them. There are 15 residues in the CDR3. DNA for the CDR3: TGTGCCAGCAGCCCAGACGGCCGACTCTCCTACGAGCAGTACTTC. Residues: CASSPDGRLSYEQYF.

The rearrangement uses TRBV27 and TRBJ1-2; TRBD1 agrees at 10 bases. The CDR3 covers 15 residues. After removal of 4 bases from V and 6 bases from J, the junction contained 8 bases not matched to a gene. Germline CDR1 and CDR2: MNHEY and SMNVEV (reference sequence). DNA for the CDR3: TGTGCCAGCAGTTCGGTCGGGACAGGGGTAGATGGCTACACCTTC. Translation gives CASSSVGTGVDGYTF.

V gene TRBV7-3 combines with J gene TRBJ1-1, with a tentative D call TRBD1 (6 bases). The CDR3 sequence is 14 residues long. V was clipped by 4 bases and J by 1 base, with 10 bases between them. Germline V lookup: CDR1 SGHTA, CDR2 FQGTGA. This CDR3 is CASSSRQENTEAFF. The CDR3 region has the DNA TGTGCCAGCAGCTCGAGACAGGAGAACACTGAAGCTTTCTTT.

This clone came up a few times. V usage is TRBV27 and J usage is TRBJ2-1; 8 bases fit TRBD1. V lost 2 bases to trimming and J lost 9 bases; unmatched junction nucleotides: 9. The CDR3 sequence is 15 residues long. CDR1 is MNHEY, CDR2 SMNVEV, per germline (reference sequence). CDR3 in DNA: TGTGCCAGCAGTTTAGTGACAGGGGCGTTGGGTGAGCAGTTCTTC. This codes for CASSLVTGALGEQFF.

The chain is built from TRBV7-2 and TRBJ2-7; the match to TRBD2 covers 9 bases. The CDR3 is 15 amino acids. Germline V gene sequence: CDR1 SGHTA, CDR2 FQGNSA. Germline trimming cut 4 bases from V and 2 bases from J; bases unmatched to any gene: 6. This CDR3 reads CASSSAGGSPYEQYF. The CDR3 DNA reads as TGTGCCAGCAGCTCCGCGGGGGGGTCACCCTACGAGCAGTACTTC.

CDR3 loop: CASSLGQFGTYEQYF. CDR3 DNA: TGTGCCAGCAGTTTGGGGCAGTTTGGAACCTACGAGCAGTACTTC. V usage is TRBV27 and J usage is TRBJ2-7; tentatively, D is TRBD1 (5 bases). V was pared by 3 bases and J by 2 bases, with 14 bases between. Germline V lookup: CDR1 MNHEY, CDR2 SMNVEV (reference sequence). This CDR3 region has 15 residues.

This clone has a single count. The chain employs TRBV7-2 and TRBJ2-7; D may be TRBD2 (5 bases). CDR1 SGHTA and CDR2 FQGNSA come from the germline V gene. Trimming removed 6 bases from V and 2 bases from J, with 14 bases in between. The CDR3 extends over 14 amino acids. CDR3 protein: CASRRAGGTYEQYF. Here the CDR3 DNA reads TGTGCCAGCAGGCGGGCAGGCGGCACCTACGAGCAGTACTTC.

V and J are TRBV3-1 (or the pseudogene TRBV3-2) and TRBJ1-5; 7 bases map to TRBD1. The V and J ends lost 6 bases and 4 bases, in that order; junction bases with no gene match: 3. CDR3 length: 13 amino acids. Germline CDR1 and CDR2: LGHDT and YNNKEL (reference sequence). CDR3: CASRGDRNQPQHF. Written as DNA, the CDR3 is TGTGCCAGCAGGGGGGACAGAAATCAGCCCCAGCATTTT.

The rearrangement links TRBV5-1 to TRBJ2-7, with a weak D call TRBD1 (5 bases). Germline V gene lookup returns CDR1 SGHRS and CDR2 YFSETQ. V lost 0 bases and J 2 bases, leaving 9 bases between the germline ends. This CDR3 is built from 14 residues. The CDR3 reads CASSLASTAYEQYF. In DNA form, the CDR3 reads TGCGCCAGCAGCTTGGCCTCGACAGCCTACGAGCAGTACTTC.